A single sample is the source of the 8 T cell receptor beta chains below, sequenced in a study of cytomegalovirus exposure and HLA in healthy donors. Researchers ran the PCR with 60 Vbeta and 13 Jbeta primers. Only in-frame clones appear in the TCRdb table, and some are missing; sequencing was by immunoSEQ multiplex PCR. This sample has 130,000 or so clones, with around 80% found just once. Input material: PBMCs. The receptors stem from a man aged 40-49 years in good health and CMV-seronegative.

This clone was detected a few times. V usage is TRBV4-3 and J usage is TRBJ1-3, with 7 nucleotides matching TRBD1. Trimming at V came to 1 base and at J to 8 bases, leaving 8 bases not matched to a gene. This CDR3 has 15 residues. CDR1 is LGHNA and CDR2 is YSLEER in the germline V gene. In DNA, the CDR3 is TGCGCCAGCAGCCAAGTCCGGGACAGAGGAGACACCATATATTTT. Residues: CASSQVRDRGDTIYF.

The CDR3 coding sequence is TGTGCCAGTAGCTCAATTCGGGGTAACACTGAAGCTTTCTTT. It encodes CASSSIRGNTEAFF. This rearrangement joins TRBV19 to TRBJ1-1; D gene uncertain. This CDR3 is built from 14 residues. CDR1 is LNHDA and CDR2 is SQIVND in the germline V gene (reference sequence). The ends were cut back, 6 bases at V and 2 bases at J, with 13 bases in the middle. The whole variable domain, filled in from reference TRBV19 and TRBJ1-1, reads DGGITQSPKYLFRKEGQNVTLSCEQNLNHDAMYWYRQDPGQGLRLIYYSQIVNDFQKGDIAEGYSVSREKKESFPLTVTSAQKNPTAFYLCASSSIRGNTEAFFGQGTRLTVV.

The J gene is TRBJ2-7, the V gene TRBV5-6, with unresolved D. Trimming shortened V by 1 base and J by 4 bases, and 15 bases separated the two germline ends. CDR3 size: 15 residues. Germline V gene sequence: CDR1 SGHDT, CDR2 YYEEEE. The CDR3 loop reads CASSLFNDVGYEQYF. The CDR3 DNA is TGTGCCAGCAGCTTGTTTAACGATGTCGGGTACGAGCAGTACTTC. Full variable domain (outside the CDR3, taken from reference TRBV5-6 and TRBJ2-7): DAGVTQSPTHLIKTRGQQVTLRCSPKSGHDTVSWYQQALGQGPQFIFQYYEEEERQRGNFPDRFSGHQFPNYSSELNVNALLLGDSALYLCASSLFNDVGYEQYFGPGTRLTVT.

The J gene is TRBJ2-7, the V gene TRBV6-1; 11 bases line up with TRBD1. Unmatched junction bases numbered 3, after V lost 5 bases and J lost 0 bases. Germline V CDR1 and CDR2: MNHNS, SASEGT. There are 15 residues in the CDR3. Here the CDR3 DNA reads TGTGCCAGCAGTTCCGGGACAGGGGGCTCCTACGAGCAGTACTTC. Translating it yields CASSSGTGGSYEQYF.

The DNA of the CDR3 is TGTGCCAGCAGCCCGCGTCGGGCGGGGGATCAGCCCCAGCATTTT. Translated: CASSPRRAGDQPQHF. This chain joins TRBV21-1 and TRBJ1-5. TRBV21-1 is a pseudogene locus. The CDR3 runs 15 residues.

A few counts support this clone. This sequence joins TRBV4-3 and TRBJ1-1; 8 bases are a match to TRBD1. Looked up from germline, CDR1 is LGHNA and CDR2 is YSLEER. V lost 1 base, J lost 5 bases, and 3 bases stayed unmatched. The CDR3 is 14 amino acids. The CDR3 spells CASSQGGQGTEAFF. As DNA, the CDR3 is TGCGCCAGCAGCCAAGGCGGACAGGGTACTGAAGCTTTCTTT.

The genes are TRBV5-6 and TRBJ2-5, with 8 bases that match TRBD2. The CDR3 runs to 16 residues. In germline, CDR1 is SGHDT, CDR2 YYEEEE. The V segment lost 0 bases and the J segment 5 bases; nucleotides outside the gene matches: 9. The CDR3 region is CASSLVEGLADETQYF. In nucleotides, the CDR3 is TGTGCCAGCAGCTTGGTGGAAGGACTAGCAGATGAGACCCAGTACTTC.

The genes are TRBV29-1 and TRBJ2-3; unclear D gene. This CDR3 is built from 13 residues. From germline, CDR1 is SQVTM and CDR2 ANQGSEA. Trimming took 8 bases from V and 2 from J, leaving 14 bases between them. The CDR3 spells CSSTLGATDTQYF. The DNA of the CDR3 is TGCAGCTCTACGCTTGGAGCCACAGATACGCAGTATTTT.